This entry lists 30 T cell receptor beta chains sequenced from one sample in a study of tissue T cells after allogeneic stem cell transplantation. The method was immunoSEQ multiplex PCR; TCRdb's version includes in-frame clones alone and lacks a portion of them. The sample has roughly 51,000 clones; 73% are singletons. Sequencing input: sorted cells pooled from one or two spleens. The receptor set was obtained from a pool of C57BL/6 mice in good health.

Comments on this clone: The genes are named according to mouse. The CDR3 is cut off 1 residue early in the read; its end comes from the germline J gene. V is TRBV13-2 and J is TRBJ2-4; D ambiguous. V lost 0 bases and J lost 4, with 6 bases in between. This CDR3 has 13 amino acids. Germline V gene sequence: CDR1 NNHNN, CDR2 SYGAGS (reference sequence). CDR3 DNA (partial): TGTGCCAGCGGTGATGCTGACAAAAACACCTTGTAC. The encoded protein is CASGDADKNTLY. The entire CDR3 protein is CASGDADKNTLYF.

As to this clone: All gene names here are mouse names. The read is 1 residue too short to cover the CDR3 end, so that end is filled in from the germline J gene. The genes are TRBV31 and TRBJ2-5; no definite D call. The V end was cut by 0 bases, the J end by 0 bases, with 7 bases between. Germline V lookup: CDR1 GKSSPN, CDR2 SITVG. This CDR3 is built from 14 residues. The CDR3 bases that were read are TGTGCCTGGAGTCTAGATGTTAACCAAGACACCCAGTAC. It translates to CAWSLDVNQDTQY. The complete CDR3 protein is CAWSLDVNQDTQYF.

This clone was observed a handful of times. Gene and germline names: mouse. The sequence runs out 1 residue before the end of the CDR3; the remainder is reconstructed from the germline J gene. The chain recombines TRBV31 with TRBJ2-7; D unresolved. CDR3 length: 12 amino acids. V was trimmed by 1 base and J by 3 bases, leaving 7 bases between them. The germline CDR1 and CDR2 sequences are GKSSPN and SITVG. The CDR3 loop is CAWSRPDYEQYF. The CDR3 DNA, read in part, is TGTGCCTGGAGTCGGCCAGACTATGAACAGTAC.

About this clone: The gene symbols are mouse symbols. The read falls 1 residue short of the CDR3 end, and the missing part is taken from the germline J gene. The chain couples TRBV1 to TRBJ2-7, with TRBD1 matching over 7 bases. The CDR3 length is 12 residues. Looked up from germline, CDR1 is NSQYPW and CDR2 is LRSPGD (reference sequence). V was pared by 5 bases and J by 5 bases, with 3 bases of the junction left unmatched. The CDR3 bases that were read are TGCACCTGCAGTCTTGACAGGGATGAACAGTAC. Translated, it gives CTCSLDRDEQY. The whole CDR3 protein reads CTCSLDRDEQYF.

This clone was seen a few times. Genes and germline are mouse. CDR3 amino acids: CASSQGQPNSDYTF. CDR3 DNA, as far as it was read: TGTGCCAGCAGCCAGGGACAGCCAAACTCCGACTACACC. The rearrangement links TRBV2 to TRBJ1-2; TRBD1 aligns across 7 bases. The observed sequence ends 1 residue before the CDR3 terminus, with the missing tail filled in from the germline J gene. This CDR3 has 14 residues. The germline gives CDR1 LGHNA, CDR2 YSYQKL. V was clipped by 3 bases and J by 0 bases; unmatched bases: 1.

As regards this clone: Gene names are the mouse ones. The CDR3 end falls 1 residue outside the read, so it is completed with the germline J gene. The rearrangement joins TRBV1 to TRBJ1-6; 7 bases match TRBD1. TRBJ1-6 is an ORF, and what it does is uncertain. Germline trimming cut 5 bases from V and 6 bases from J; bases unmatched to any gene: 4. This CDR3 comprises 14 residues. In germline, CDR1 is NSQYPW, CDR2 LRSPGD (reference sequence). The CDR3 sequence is CTCSSRDSNSPLYF. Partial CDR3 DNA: TGCACCTGCAGTTCCCGGGACAGTAATTCGCCCCTCTAC.

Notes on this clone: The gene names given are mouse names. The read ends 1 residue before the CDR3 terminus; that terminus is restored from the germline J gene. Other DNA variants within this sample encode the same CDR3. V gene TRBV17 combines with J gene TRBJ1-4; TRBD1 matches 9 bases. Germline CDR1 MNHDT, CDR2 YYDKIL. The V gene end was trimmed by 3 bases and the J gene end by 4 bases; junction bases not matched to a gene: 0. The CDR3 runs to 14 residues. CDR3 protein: CASSRTGGNERLFF. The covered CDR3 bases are TGTGCTAGCAGTAGGACAGGGGGCAACGAAAGATTATTT.

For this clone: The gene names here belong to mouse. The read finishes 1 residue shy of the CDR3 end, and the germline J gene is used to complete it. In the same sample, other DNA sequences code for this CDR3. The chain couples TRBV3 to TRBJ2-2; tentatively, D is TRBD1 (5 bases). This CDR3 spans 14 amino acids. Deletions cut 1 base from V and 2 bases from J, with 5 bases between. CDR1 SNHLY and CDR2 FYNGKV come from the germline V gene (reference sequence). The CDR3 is CASSLGQNTGQLYF. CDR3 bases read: TGTGCCAGCAGCTTAGGACAGAACACCGGGCAGCTCTAC.

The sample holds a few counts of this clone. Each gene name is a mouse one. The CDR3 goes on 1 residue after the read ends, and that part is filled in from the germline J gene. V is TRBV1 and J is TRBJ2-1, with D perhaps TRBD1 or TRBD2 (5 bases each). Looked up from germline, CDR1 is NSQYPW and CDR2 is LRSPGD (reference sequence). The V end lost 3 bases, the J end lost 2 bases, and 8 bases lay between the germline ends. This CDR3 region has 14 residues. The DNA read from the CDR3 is TGCACCTGCAGTGCGGGGGTGGACTATGCTGAGCAGTTC. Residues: CTCSAGVDYAEQF. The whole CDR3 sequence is CTCSAGVDYAEQFF.

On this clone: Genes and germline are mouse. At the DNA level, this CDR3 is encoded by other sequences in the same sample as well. CDR3: CGARQGQDTQYF. The part of the CDR3 DNA that was read is TGTGGTGCTAGACAGGGGCAAGACACCCAGTAC. The chain carries TRBV20 and TRBJ2-5; the match to TRBD1 covers 7 bases. The CDR3 end is not reached by the read, which stops 1 residue before it; the germline J gene fills it in. CDR1 is GFQATS and CDR2 is STVNSAI in the germline V gene. The CDR3 has 12 residues. With V trimmed by 3 bases and J by 3 bases, 0 bases remained unmatched. The full variable domain, its missing parts supplied by reference TRBV20 and TRBJ2-5, is GALVYQYPRRTICKSGTSMRMECQAVGFQATSVAWYRQSPQKTFELIALSTVNSAIKYEQNFTQEKFPISHPNLSFSSMTVLNAYLEDRGLYLCGARQGQDTQYFGPGTRLLVL.

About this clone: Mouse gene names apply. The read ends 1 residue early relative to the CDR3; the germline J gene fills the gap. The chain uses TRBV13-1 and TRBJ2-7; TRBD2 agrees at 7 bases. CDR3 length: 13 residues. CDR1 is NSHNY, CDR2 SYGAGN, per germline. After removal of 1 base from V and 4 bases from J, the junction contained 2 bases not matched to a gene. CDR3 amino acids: CASSDNWGYEQYF. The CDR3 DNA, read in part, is TGTGCCAGCAGTGATAACTGGGGATATGAACAGTAC.

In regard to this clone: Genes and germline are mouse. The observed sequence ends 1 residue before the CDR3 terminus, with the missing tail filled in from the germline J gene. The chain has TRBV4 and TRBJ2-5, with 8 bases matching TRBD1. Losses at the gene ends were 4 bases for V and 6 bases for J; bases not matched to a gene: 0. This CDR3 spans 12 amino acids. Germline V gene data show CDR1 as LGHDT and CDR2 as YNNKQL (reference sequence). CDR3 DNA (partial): TGTGCCAGCAGCTGGGACAGGGACACCCAGTAC. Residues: CASSWDRDTQY. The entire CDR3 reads CASSWDRDTQYF.

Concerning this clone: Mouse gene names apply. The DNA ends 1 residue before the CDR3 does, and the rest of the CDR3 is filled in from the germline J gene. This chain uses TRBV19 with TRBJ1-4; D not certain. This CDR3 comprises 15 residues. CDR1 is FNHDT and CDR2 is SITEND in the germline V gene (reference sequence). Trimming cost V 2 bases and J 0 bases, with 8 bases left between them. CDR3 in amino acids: CASSIPGLSNERLFF. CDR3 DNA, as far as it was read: TGTGCCAGCAGTATTCCCGGGCTTTCCAACGAAAGATTATTT. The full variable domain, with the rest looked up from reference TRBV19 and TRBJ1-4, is GGIITQTPKFLIGQEGQKLTLKCQQNFNHDTMYWYRQDSGKGLRLIYYSITENDLQKGDLSEGYDASREKKSSFSLTVTSAQKNEMAVFLCASSIPGLSNERLFFGHGTKLSVL.

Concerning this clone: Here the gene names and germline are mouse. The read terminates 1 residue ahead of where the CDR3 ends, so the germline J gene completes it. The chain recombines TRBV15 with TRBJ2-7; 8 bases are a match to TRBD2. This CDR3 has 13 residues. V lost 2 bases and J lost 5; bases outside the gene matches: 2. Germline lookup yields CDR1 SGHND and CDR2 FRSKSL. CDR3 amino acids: CASSLSWGDEQYF. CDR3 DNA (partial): TGTGCCAGCAGTTTAAGCTGGGGGGATGAACAGTAC.

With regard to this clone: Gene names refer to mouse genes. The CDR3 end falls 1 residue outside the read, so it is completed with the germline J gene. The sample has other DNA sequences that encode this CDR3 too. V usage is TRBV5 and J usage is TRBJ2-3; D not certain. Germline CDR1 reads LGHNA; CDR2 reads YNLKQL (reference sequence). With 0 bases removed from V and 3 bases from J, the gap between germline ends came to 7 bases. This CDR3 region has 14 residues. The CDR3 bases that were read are TGTGCCAGCAGCCAAGAGGGAGGCGCAGAAACGCTGTAT. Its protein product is CASSQEGGAETLY. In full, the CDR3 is CASSQEGGAETLYF.

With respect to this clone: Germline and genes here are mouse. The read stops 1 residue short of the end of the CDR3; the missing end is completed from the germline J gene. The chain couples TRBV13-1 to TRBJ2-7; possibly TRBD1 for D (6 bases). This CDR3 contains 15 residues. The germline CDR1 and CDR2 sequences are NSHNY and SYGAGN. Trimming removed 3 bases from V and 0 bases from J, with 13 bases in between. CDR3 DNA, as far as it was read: TGTGCCAGCAGTGGCTCCGGGACAAACTCCTATGAACAGTAC. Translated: CASSGSGTNSYEQY. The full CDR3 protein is CASSGSGTNSYEQYF.

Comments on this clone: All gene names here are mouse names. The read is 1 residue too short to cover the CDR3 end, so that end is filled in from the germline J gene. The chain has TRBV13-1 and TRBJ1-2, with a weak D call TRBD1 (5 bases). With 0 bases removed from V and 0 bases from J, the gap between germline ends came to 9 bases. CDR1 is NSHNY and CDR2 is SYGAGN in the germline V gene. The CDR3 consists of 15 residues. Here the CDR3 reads CASSDVQGSNSDYTF. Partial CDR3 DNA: TGTGCCAGCAGTGATGTGCAGGGCTCAAACTCCGACTACACC.

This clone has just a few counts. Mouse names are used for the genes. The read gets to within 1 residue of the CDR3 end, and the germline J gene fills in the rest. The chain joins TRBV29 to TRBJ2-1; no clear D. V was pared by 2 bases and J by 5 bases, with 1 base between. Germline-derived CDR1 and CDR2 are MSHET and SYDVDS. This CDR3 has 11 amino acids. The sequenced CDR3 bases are TGTGCTAGCAGTTTAGATGCTGAGCAGTTC. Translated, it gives CASSLDAEQF. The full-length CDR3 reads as CASSLDAEQFF.

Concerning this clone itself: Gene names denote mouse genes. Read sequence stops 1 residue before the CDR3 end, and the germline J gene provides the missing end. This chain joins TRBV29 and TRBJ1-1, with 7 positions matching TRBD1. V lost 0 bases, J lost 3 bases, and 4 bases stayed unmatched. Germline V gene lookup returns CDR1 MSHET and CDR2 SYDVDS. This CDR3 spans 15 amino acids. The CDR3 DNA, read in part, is TGTGCTAGCAGTTTATCACCAGGGGGTGACACAGAAGTCTTC. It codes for CASSLSPGGDTEVF. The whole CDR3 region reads CASSLSPGGDTEVFF.

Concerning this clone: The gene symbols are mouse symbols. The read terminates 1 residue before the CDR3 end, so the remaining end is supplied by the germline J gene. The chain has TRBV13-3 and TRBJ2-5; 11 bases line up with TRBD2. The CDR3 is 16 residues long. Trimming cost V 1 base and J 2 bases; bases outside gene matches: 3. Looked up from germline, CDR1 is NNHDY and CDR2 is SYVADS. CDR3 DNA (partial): TGTGCCAGCAGTGATAACTGGGGGGGCGGCCAAGACACCCAGTAC. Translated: CASSDNWGGGQDTQY. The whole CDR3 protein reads CASSDNWGGGQDTQYF.

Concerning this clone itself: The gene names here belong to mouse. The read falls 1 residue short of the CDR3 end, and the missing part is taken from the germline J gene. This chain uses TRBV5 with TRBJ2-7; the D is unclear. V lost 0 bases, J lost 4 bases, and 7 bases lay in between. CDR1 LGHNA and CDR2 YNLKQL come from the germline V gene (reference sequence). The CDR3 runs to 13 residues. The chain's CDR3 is CASSQDQNYEQYF. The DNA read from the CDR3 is TGTGCCAGCAGCCAAGATCAGAATTATGAACAGTAC.

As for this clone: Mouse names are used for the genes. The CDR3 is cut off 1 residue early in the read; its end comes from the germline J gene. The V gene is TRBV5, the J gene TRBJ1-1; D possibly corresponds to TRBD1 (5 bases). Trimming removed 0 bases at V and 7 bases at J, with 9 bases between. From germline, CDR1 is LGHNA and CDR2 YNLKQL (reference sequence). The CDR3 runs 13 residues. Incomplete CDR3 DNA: TGTGCCAGCAGCCAAGATGGCAGGGAAGAAGTCTTC. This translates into CASSQDGREEVF. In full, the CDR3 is CASSQDGREEVFF.

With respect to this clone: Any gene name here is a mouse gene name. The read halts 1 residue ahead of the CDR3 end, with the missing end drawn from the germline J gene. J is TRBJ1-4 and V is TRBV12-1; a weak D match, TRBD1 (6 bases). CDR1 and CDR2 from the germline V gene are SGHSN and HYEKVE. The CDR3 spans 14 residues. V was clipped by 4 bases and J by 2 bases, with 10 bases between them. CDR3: CASSRDISNERLFF. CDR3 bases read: TGTGCCAGCTCCCGGGACATATCCAACGAAAGATTATTT.

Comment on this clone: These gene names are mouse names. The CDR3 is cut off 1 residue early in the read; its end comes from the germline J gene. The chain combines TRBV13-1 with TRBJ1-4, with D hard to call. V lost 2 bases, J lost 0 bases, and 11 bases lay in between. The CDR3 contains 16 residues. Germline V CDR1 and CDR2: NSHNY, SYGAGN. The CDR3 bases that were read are TGTGCCAGCAGTGACCCCTACAGCATTTCCAACGAAAGATTATTT. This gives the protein CASSDPYSISNERLF. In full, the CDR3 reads CASSDPYSISNERLFF.

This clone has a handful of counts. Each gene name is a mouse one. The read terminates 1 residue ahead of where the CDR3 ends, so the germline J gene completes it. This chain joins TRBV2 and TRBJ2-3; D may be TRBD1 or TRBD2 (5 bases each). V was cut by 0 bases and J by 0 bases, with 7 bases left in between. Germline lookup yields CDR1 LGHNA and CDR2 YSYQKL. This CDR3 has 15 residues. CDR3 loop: CASSQDGGSAETLYF. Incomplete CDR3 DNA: TGTGCCAGCAGCCAAGACGGGGGAAGTGCAGAAACGCTGTAT.

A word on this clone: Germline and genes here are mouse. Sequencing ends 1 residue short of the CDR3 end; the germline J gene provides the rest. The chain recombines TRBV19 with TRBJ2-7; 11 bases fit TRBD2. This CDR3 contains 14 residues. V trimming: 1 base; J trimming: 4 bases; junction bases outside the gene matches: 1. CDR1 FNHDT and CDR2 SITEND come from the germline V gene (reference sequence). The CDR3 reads CASSITGGAYEQYF. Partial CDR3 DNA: TGTGCCAGCAGTATAACTGGGGGGGCGTATGAACAGTAC.

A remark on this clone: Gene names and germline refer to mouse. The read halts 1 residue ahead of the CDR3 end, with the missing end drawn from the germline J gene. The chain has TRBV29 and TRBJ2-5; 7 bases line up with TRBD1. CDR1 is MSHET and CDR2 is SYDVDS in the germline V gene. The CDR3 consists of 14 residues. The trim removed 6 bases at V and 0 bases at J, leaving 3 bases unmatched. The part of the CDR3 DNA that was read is TGTGCTAGCAGCAGGACAGGCAACCAAGACACCCAGTAC. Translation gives CASSRTGNQDTQY. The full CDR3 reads CASSRTGNQDTQYF.

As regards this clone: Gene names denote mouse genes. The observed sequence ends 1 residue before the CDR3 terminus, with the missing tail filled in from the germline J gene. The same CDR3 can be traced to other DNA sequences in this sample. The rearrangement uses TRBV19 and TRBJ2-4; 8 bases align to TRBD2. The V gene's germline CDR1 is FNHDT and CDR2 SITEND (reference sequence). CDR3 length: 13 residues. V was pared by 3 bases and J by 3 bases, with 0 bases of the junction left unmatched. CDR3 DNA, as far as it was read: TGTGCCAGCAGTACTGGGGGGCAAAACACCTTGTAC. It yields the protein CASSTGGQNTLY. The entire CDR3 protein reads CASSTGGQNTLYF. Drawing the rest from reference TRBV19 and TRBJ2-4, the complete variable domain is GGIITQTPKFLIGQEGQKLTLKCQQNFNHDTMYWYRQDSGKGLRLIYYSITENDLQKGDLSEGYDASREKKSSFSLTVTSAQKNEMAVFLCASSTGGQNTLYFGAGTRLSVL.

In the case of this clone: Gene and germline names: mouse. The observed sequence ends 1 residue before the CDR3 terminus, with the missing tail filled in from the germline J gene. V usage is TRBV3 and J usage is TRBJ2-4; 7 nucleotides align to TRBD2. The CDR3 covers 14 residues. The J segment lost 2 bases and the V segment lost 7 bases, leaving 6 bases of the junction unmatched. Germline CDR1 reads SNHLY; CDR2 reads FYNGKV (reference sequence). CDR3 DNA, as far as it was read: TGTGCCAGCACCCGACTGGGAAATCAAAACACCTTGTAC. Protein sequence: CASTRLGNQNTLY. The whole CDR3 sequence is CASTRLGNQNTLYF.

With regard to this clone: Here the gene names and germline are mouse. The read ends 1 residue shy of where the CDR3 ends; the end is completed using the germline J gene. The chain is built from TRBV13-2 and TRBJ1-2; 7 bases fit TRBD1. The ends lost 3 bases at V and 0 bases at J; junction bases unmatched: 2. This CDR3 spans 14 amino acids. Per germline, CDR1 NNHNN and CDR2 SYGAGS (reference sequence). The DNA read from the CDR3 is TGTGCCAGCGGTGGAGGGACAGCAAACTCCGACTACACC. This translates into CASGGGTANSDYT. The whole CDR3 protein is CASGGGTANSDYTF.